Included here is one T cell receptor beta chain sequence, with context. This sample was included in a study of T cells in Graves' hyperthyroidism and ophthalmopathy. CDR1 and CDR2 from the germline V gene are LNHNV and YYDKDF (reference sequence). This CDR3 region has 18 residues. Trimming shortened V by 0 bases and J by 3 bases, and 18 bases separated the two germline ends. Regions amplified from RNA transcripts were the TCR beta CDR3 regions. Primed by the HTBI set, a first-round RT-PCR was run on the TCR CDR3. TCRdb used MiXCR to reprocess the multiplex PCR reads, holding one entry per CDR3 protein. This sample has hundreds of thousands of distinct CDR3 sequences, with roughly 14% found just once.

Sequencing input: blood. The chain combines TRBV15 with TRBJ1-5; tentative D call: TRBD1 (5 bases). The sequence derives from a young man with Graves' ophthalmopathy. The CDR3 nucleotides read TGTGCCACCAGCAGAGATCGCAAAGGGACGGTTCACAATCAGCCCCAGCATTTT. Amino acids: CATSRDRKGTVHNQPQHF.